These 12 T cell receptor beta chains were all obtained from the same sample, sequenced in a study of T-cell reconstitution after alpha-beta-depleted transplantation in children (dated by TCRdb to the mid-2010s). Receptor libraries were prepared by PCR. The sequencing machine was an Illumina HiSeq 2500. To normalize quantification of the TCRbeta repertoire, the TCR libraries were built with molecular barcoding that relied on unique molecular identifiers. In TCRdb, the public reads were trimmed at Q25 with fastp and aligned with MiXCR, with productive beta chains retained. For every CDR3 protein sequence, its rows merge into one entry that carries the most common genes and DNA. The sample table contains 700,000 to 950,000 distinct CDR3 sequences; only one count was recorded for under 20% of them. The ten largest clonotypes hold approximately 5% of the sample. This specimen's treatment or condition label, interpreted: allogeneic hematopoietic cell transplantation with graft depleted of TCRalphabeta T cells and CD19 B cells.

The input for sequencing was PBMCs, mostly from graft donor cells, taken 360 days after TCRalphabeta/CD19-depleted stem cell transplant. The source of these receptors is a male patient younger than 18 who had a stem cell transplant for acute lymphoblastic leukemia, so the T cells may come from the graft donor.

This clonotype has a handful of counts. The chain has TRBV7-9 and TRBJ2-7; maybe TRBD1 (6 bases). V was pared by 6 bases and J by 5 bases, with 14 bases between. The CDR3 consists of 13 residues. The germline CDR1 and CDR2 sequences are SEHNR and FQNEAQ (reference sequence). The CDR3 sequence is CASSTDSWDEQYF. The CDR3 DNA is TGTGCCAGCAGTACGGACAGTTGGGACGAGCAGTACTTC.

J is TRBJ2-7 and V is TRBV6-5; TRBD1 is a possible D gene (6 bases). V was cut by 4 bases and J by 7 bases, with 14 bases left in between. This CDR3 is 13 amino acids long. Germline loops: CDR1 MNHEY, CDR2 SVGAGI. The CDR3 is CASSSRGAREQYF. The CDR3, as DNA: TGTGCCAGCAGTTCCAGGGGCGCAAGGGAGCAGTACTTC.

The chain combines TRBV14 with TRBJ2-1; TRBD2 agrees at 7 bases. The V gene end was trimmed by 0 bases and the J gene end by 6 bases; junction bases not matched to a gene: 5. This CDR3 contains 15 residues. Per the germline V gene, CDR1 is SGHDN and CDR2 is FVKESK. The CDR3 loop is CASSQDFGTTNEQFF. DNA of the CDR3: TGTGCCAGCAGCCAAGACTTTGGGACTACCAATGAGCAGTTCTTC.

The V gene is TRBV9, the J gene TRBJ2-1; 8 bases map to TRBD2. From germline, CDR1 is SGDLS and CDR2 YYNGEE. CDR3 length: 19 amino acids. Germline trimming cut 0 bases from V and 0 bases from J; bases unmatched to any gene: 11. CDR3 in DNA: TGTGCCAGCAGCGTAGACGGGACTAGGGTTAGGGGCTCCTACAATGAGCAGTTCTTC. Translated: CASSVDGTRVRGSYNEQFF.

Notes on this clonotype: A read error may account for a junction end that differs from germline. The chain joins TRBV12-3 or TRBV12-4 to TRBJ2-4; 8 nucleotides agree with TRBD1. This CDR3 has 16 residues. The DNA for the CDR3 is TGTGCCAGCAGTTTAGGGGGGACAGGAGCCCAAAACATTCAGTACTTC. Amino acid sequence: CASSLGGTGAQNIQYF.

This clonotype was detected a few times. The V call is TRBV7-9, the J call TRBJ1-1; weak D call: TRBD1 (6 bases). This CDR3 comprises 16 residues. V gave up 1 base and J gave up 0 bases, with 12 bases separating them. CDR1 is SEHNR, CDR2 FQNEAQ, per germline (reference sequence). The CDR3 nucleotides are TGTGCCAGCAGCTTAGGAACAGGGCTAATGAACACTGAAGCTTTCTTT. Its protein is CASSLGTGLMNTEAFF.

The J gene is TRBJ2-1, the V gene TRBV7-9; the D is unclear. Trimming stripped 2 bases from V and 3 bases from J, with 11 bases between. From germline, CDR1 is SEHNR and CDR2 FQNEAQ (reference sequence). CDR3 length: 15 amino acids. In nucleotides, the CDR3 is TGTGCCAGCAGCTTAAGCTTGGCGTTCTACAATGAGCAGTTCTTC. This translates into CASSLSLAFYNEQFF.

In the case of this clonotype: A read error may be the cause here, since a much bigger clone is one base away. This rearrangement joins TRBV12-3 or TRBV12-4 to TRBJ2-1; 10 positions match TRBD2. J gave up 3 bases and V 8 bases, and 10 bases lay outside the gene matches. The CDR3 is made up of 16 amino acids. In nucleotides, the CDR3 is TGTGCCAGCTGCCCTCGGACTAGCGGATTCTACAATGAGCAGTTCTTC. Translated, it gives CASCPRTSGFYNEQFF.

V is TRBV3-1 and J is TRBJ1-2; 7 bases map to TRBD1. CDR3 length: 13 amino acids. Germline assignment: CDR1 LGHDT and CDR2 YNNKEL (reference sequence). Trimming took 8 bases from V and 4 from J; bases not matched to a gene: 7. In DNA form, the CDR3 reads TGTGCCAGCGCATTCCAGGGGGGCTATGGCTACACCTTC. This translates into CASAFQGGYGYTF.

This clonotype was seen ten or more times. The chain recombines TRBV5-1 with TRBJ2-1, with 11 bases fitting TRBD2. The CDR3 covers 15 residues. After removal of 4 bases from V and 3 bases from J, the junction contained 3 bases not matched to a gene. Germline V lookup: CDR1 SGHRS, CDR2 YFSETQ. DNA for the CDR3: TGCGCCAGCAGCGAAGGACTAGCGGGCTACAATGAGCAGTTCTTC. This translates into CASSEGLAGYNEQFF.

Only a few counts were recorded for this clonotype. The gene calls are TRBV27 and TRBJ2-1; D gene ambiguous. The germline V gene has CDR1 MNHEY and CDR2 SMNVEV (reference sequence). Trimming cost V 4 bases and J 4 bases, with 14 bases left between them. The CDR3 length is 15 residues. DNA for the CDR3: TGTGCCAGCAGTTCGGTACCCTCAGGTTACAATGAGCAGTTCTTC. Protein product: CASSSVPSGYNEQFF.

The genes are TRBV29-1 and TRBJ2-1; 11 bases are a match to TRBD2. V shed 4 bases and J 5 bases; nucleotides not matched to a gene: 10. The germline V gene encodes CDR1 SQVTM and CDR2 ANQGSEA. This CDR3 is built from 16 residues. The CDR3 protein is CSVALAGGLLHNEQFF. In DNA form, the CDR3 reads TGCAGCGTTGCTCTAGCGGGAGGCCTCCTTCACAATGAGCAGTTCTTC.